This is a list of T cell receptor beta chains from one sample in a study of blood T cell repertoires in COVID-19. Sequenced by immunoSEQ multiplex PCR; TCRdb stores in-frame clones only, minus some. The data show under 300,000 clones, with about nine tenths seen just once and around 6.5% held by the top ten. Material: peripheral blood. These receptors came from a man aged 55 to 70 with acute or convalescent COVID-19. The CDR3 runs from the conserved cysteine through the conserved F or W. Each record gives: V gene, CDR3 protein.

V gene: TRBV2; CDR3 protein: CASSEAWTSGGNEQFF
V gene: TRBV28; CDR3 protein: CASRQPGQGALGYTF
V gene: TRBV3-1/TRBV3-2; CDR3 protein: CASSQDRRDLPQHF
V gene: TRBV5-4; CDR3 protein: CASSQRTGMETQYF
V gene: TRBV19; CDR3 protein: CASSSGTSGISTSEQFF
V gene: TRBV7-9; CDR3 protein: CASSALNRDRGEQYF
V gene: TRBV5-8; CDR3 protein: CASSWLAGAGDTQYF
V gene: TRBV6-1; CDR3 protein: CASSEGGRNEQFF
V gene: TRBV11-3; CDR3 protein: CASSIRTGANNSPLHF
V gene: TRBV4-2; CDR3 protein: CASSHSGAYEQYF
V gene: TRBV9; CDR3 protein: CASSVEPTGNGYTF
V gene: TRBV7-2; CDR3 protein: CASSLVGETGTGELFF
V gene: TRBV28; CDR3 protein: CASLPAGDTTHEQYF
V gene: TRBV4-3; CDR3 protein: CASSQTSGRREETQYF
V gene: TRBV9; CDR3 protein: CASSPTDRGAEAFF
V gene: TRBV7-2; CDR3 protein: CASSLELDSLSSYNEQFF
V gene: TRBV11-2; CDR3 protein: CASSPTSGPYEQYF
V gene: TRBV2; CDR3 protein: CASSDRGGFYEQYF
V gene: TRBV6-1; CDR3 protein: CASSEDAGSAGYTF
V gene: TRBV7-9; CDR3 protein: CASSFPGAYEQYF
V gene: TRBV5-4; CDR3 protein: CASSLLDRDHEQFF
V gene: TRBV5-1; CDR3 protein: CASSLGQDNEQFF
V gene: TRBV11-3; CDR3 protein: CASSLRTSGRAEFF
V gene: TRBV3-1/TRBV3-2; CDR3 protein: CASSPETKNTEAFF
V gene: TRBV5-1; CDR3 protein: CASSLSPGEGNEQFF
V gene: TRBV19; CDR3 protein: CASSIGLVGELFF
V gene: TRBV3-1/TRBV3-2; CDR3 protein: CASSQDRGNTEAFF
V gene: TRBV6-4; CDR3 protein: CASSVDFTDTQYF
V gene: TRBV3-1/TRBV3-2; CDR3 protein: CASSPSPAGGWEQYF